This is a list of T cell receptor beta chains from one sample in a study of blood T cell repertoires in COVID-19. Sequencing was performed with immunoSEQ multiplex PCR; in TCRdb, only in-frame clones are kept and a portion is missing. The sample has 160,000 or so clones, roughly 87% seen once. Sequencing was done on a sample of PBMCs or T cells enriched from blood (not recorded which). The receptors here all came from a human donor with acute COVID-19. The donor label of this sample is uncertain. The CDR3 runs from the conserved cysteine through the conserved F or W. A D gene is named only where the DNA matches it firmly. Size values are once, few and many counts, or a class for expanded clones, and some rows have none.

d_gene	v_gene	j_gene	abundance	CDR3nt	CDR3aa
TRBD2	TRBV2	TRBJ2-1	.	TGTGCCAGCAAGGCTAGCGGACACAATGAGCAGTTCTTC	CASKASGHNEQFF
.	TRBV6-5	TRBJ1-1	.	TGTGCCAGCAGTCACCCCCAGGGGCAGGAAGCTTTCTTT	CASSHPQGQEAFF
TRBD1	TRBV20-1	TRBJ2-7	.	TGCAGTGCTCGTGACAGGGCAACAACCTACGAGCAGTACTTC	CSARDRATTYEQYF
TRBD2	TRBV3-1/TRBV3-2	TRBJ2-1	.	TGTGCCAGCAGCCAAATCGCCGGGGGGACCTACAATGAGCAGTTCTTC	CASSQIAGGTYNEQFF
TRBD1	TRBV4-2	TRBJ1-1	.	TGTGCCAGCAGCCCCCGGGACAGCTTGAACACTGAAGCTTTCTTT	CASSPRDSLNTEAFF
.	TRBV7-9	TRBJ1-1	.	TGTGCCAGCAGCTTAGACGGGGTTTTTGGGGCTGAAGCTTTCTTT	CASSLDGVFGAEAFF
.	TRBV5-1	TRBJ2-1	.	TGCGCCAGCAGCCCAACGACAGACCCTTACAATGAGCAGTTCTTC	CASSPTTDPYNEQFF
.	TRBV6-5	TRBJ2-7	.	TGTGCCAGCAGAAAGACAGGGGAGGGGTACGAGCAGTACTTC	CASRKTGEGYEQYF
.	TRBV28	TRBJ1-2	.	TGTGCCAGCAGTTTCGGGGGGACGGGGTCCTATGGCTACACCTTC	CASSFGGTGSYGYTF
.	TRBV7-2	TRBJ2-5	.	TGTGCCAGCAGCCCAGATTGGGCGGGGGAGACCCAGTACTTC	CASSPDWAGETQYF
.	TRBV4-1	TRBJ2-7	.	TGCGCCAGCAGCCAAGGGCTGGTGGGGGGGCGGGAGCAGTACTTC	CASSQGLVGGREQYF
.	TRBV10-3	TRBJ1-1	.	TGTGCCATCAGTGAGAATGAGGACACTGAAGCTTTCTTT	CAISENEDTEAFF
TRBD1	TRBV6-5	TRBJ2-7	.	TGTGCCAGCAGTTACGACAGGGGGTCCGTCTACGAGCAGTACTTC	CASSYDRGSVYEQYF
.	TRBV6-5	TRBJ1-1	.	TGTGCCAGCAGAAGACAGACCCGGGGGACTGAAGCTTTCTTT	CASRRQTRGTEAFF
.	TRBV7-9	TRBJ2-3	.	TGTGCCAGCAGCTTAGTTCCGGGTACAGATACGCAGTATTTT	CASSLVPGTDTQYF
TRBD2	TRBV12-5	TRBJ2-3	.	TGTGCTAGTGGTTTTTTACTTGAAGCGGGGGTGGCTCGGGATACGCAGTATTTT	CASGFLLEAGVARDTQYF
TRBD1	TRBV12-5	TRBJ1-5	many	TGTGCTAGTGGCCCGGACAGGGGGAATCAGCCCCAGCATTTT	CASGPDRGNQPQHF
.	TRBV10-3	TRBJ1-3	.	TGTGCCATCAGTGAAGGGGGCTCTGGAAACACCATATATTTT	CAISEGGSGNTIYF
.	TRBV10-3	TRBJ2-7	.	TGTGCCATCATGCCGGGACCGGGATGGGGGCCCTACGAGCAGTACTTC	CAIMPGPGWGPYEQYF
.	TRBV19	TRBJ2-1	.	TGTGCCAGTAATAGGGGGATGTTATCCTACAATGAGCAGTTCTTC	CASNRGMLSYNEQFF
.	TRBV7-2	TRBJ1-5	.	TGTGCCAGCAGCCCTTCAAGCCACCGCAATCAGCCCCAGCATTTT	CASSPSSHRNQPQHF
TRBD2	TRBV6-5	TRBJ2-7	few	TGTGCCAGCAGTTACGCTAGCGGGGCCTCCTACGAGCAGTACTTC	CASSYASGASYEQYF
.	TRBV11-2	TRBJ1-2	.	TGTGCCAGCAGCTTAGGGCGGTCAGGGGACTATGGCTACACCTTC	CASSLGRSGDYGYTF
TRBD2	TRBV3-1/TRBV3-2	TRBJ2-7	.	TGTGCCAGCAGCATCGTCAGCGGGGGGCAATACGAGCAGTACTTC	CASSIVSGGQYEQYF
TRBD2	TRBV5-8	TRBJ2-3	.	TGTGCCAGCAGCTTAGCGGGGGGGACAGATACGCAGTATTTT	CASSLAGGTDTQYF
.	TRBV7-9	TRBJ2-6	.	TGTGCCAGCAGCGATAGACAGTTATCCTCTGGGGCCAACGTCCTGACTTTC	CASSDRQLSSGANVLTF
TRBD1	TRBV3-1/TRBV3-2	TRBJ1-5	.	TGTGCCAGCAGCCAAGAATGGACAGGGGGGAATCAGCCCCAGCATTTT	CASSQEWTGGNQPQHF
.	TRBV19	TRBJ1-2	.	TGTGCCAGTAGGCCACTCGGTGGGCAGGGTGACGGTGGCTACACCTTC	CASRPLGGQGDGGYTF
.	TRBV7-2	TRBJ2-3	.	TGTGCCAGCAGGGTCGGACTGAGCACAGATACGCAGTATTTT	CASRVGLSTDTQYF
.	TRBV5-1	TRBJ1-6	once	TGCGCCAGCAGCCCAATTGACCTAGCCGGGAGGGGTAATTCACCCCTCCACTTT	CASSPIDLAGRGNSPLHF
.	TRBV3-1/TRBV3-2	TRBJ2-4	.	TGTGCCAGCAGCCGGGCTGGTCTGAAAAACATTCAGTACTTC	CASSRAGLKNIQYF
TRBD2	TRBV7-2	TRBJ2-5	.	TGTGCCAGCAGCTTAGGTGGCGGGGGTCCATGGACCCAGTACTTC	CASSLGGGGPWTQYF
TRBD1	TRBV9	TRBJ1-2	.	TGTGCCAGCAGCGTAGGGACAGGGGGCGATAGTGGCTACACCTTC	CASSVGTGGDSGYTF
.	TRBV5-6	TRBJ1-6	.	TGTGCCAGCAGCTACCGCGGGGGTGGAAGTTCACCCCTCCACTTT	CASSYRGGGSSPLHF
.	TRBV19	TRBJ1-5	.	TGTGCCAGTAGTACCACTTGGGAGAATCAGCCCCAGCATTTT	CASSTTWENQPQHF
.	TRBV10-3	TRBJ2-2	.	TGTGCCATCAGTCCCAGGGGCGCCACCGGGGAGCTGTTTTTT	CAISPRGATGELFF
TRBD1	TRBV6-5	TRBJ1-3	.	TGTGCCAGCAGCCTAATACAGGGGAACACCATATATTTT	CASSLIQGNTIYF
TRBD1	TRBV6-2/TRBV6-3	TRBJ2-7	.	TGTGCCAGCAGTCAACTCAGGGGGCTGGACGAGCAGTACTTC	CASSQLRGLDEQYF
.	TRBV7-9	TRBJ1-1	.	TGTGCCAGCAGCAGCGGGACACGGCTCATTATGAACACTGAAGCTTTCTTT	CASSSGTRLIMNTEAFF
.	TRBV18	TRBJ2-5	.	TGTGCCAGCTCACCACCCCATGGCGAGACCCAGTACTTC	CASSPPHGETQYF
TRBD1	TRBV9	TRBJ1-6	once	TGTGCCAGCAGTTTTACAGGGGAAGGATCACCCCTCCACTTT	CASSFTGEGSPLHF
.	TRBV4-3	TRBJ1-2	.	TGCGCCAGCAGCCAAGACAACAGGGTTACTGGCTACACCTTC	CASSQDNRVTGYTF
.	TRBV10-3	TRBJ2-3	.	TGTGCCGCCGCTGGCGGAACTAGCACAGATACGCAGTATTTT	CAAAGGTSTDTQYF
.	TRBV19	TRBJ2-3	.	TGTGCCAGTACCTCCTCAGGGGCAGATACGCAGTATTTT	CASTSSGADTQYF
.	TRBV5-1	TRBJ1-6	.	TGCGCCAGCAGCTTGCGGGGTGATCACTATAATTCACCCCTCCACTTT	CASSLRGDHYNSPLHF
TRBD2	TRBV7-6	TRBJ2-3	.	TGTGCCAGCAGCTTAGGGGCTAGCGGGGGGGCTAGCACAGATACGCAGTATTTT	CASSLGASGGASTDTQYF
TRBD1	TRBV3-1/TRBV3-2	TRBJ1-3	.	TGTGCCAGCAGCCAAGAGGGGGGACAGCGAAACACCATATATTTT	CASSQEGGQRNTIYF
.	TRBV6-5	TRBJ1-3	.	TGTGCCAGCAGCCTCAGTCCTGGAAACACCATATATTTT	CASSLSPGNTIYF